Sequencing of this T cell receptor beta chain was carried out in a study of T cell responses to AZD1222 COVID-19 vaccine (dated by TCRdb to the early 2020s). Notes on the research overall: Because spike-specific TCR depth and breadth did not differ between the two schedules, AZD1222 recipients who got a second dose at roughly 4 weeks were pooled with those who got a second dose at roughly 12 weeks. A total of 233 trial participants underwent TCR sequencing, of whom about 210 received two doses of AZD1222 and around 25 received two doses of the MenACWY control vaccine. Trial participants were enrolled into age subgroups of 18-55, 56-69 and 70-plus years, which contained about 160, 30 and 59 TCR-sequenced participants, respectively. The research as a whole found: Epitopes outside the regions mutated in the B.1.351 and B.1.1.7 variants were reportedly recognized by nearly half of the unique spike-specific TCRs. Conclusions about previously exposed vaccinees are limited, since just six or seven AZD1222 recipients were seropositive for SARS-CoV-2 at baseline. The 56-69-year group was small, and its depth increase did not reach significance, likely because of low power. A significant rise in spike-specific TCR breadth and depth was observed after two AZD1222 doses relative to day 0 and relative to MenACWY recipients. No day 14 peak-response samples were available, so repertoires were characterized only after the peak T cell response. Most participants were white British and females outnumbered males, and the authors suggested that clonal diversity may have been underestimated. The whole spike protein was spanned by vaccine-associated CD4 TCRs, and dominant responses were seen in regions 160-218 and 743-854.

The CDR3 regions of human TCRbeta chains were subjected to immunosequencing. Processing in the source paper ran as follows. Repertoire TCRs were matched against a reference library of SARS-CoV-2-specific TCRs generated with the MIRA antigen-specificity platform. Breadth was defined as the fraction of unique TCRs that were SARS-CoV-2-associated, and depth was defined as the fraction of total T cells that were SARS-CoV-2-associated. Using the MIRA data, every spike-specific TCR was mapped to the spike region that the TCR reacted to and assigned to either a CD4 or a CD8 class. Log10-transformed breadth and depth values were compared by one-way ANOVA with Sidak's multiple comparisons tests. TCRdb holds this immuneACCESS table with in-frame rearrangements only. Some clones are missing; in checked studies, unresolved V genes explain under half, and the rest has no known cause. The D gene and trimming were derived from the DNA, and the V and J assignments and clone size from that table. This sample gives about 120,000 clones in total; under 90% of them show up just once. In total, the top ten clones hold 20% to 25% of the sample.

The time point label for this specimen denotes: baseline before first vaccination. Vaccinee samples came from UK trials COV001 and COV002, including a single-blind randomized controlled phase 2/3 trial of AZD1222 (ChAdOx1 nCoV-19) in healthy adults. Trial participant PBMC samples were collected at day 0 and day 28 after the second dose for TCRbeta chain sequencing. In the case of this clone: The specificity of this receptor is unknown. No clone much larger than this one lies a single base away; base qualities are absent.

The CDR3 spans 15 residues, from the cysteine through the phenylalanine. Of the read, only the CDR3 DNA is kept; its 45 bases are in frame from base 1. Looking up the germline V gene yields CDR1 SGHAT and CDR2 FQNNGV. V lost 5 bases and J lost 2 bases; the stretch between them is 15 bases long. The TCR originated in an adult in good health. Sequenced material: peripheral blood, taken on day 0 of AZD1222 vaccination. This sequence uses TRBV11-2 and TRBJ1-1; the D gene cannot be named for sure. The CDR3 reads CASSIKWSPNTEAFF. In nucleotide form, the sequence is TGTGCCAGCAGCATCAAGTGGAGCCCAAACACTGAAGCTTTCTTT. With all but the CDR3 taken from the reference TRBV11-2 and TRBJ1-1 genes, the full variable domain is: EAGVAQSPRYKIIEKRQSVAFWCNPISGHATLYWYQQILGQGPKLLIQFQNNGVVDDSQLPKDRFSAERLKGVDSTLKIQPAKLEDSAVYLCASSIKWSPNTEAFFGQGTRLTVV.